This entry lists 28 T cell receptor beta chains sequenced from one sample in a study of T cell responses to AZD1222 COVID-19 vaccine. Sequencing was performed with immunoSEQ multiplex PCR; in TCRdb, only in-frame clones are kept and a portion is missing. The sample holds tens of thousands of clones, approximately 90% seen once. Source: peripheral blood, taken on day 0 of AZD1222 vaccination. The receptors come from an adult in good health.

As DNA, the CDR3 is TGTGCCAGCAGTTTTCCGGACAGGGCGGAGTTCTTC. Translation: CASSFPDRAEFF. The V gene is TRBV12-3 or TRBV12-4, the J gene TRBJ2-1; 8 bases line up with TRBD1. J lost 14 bases, V lost 3 bases, and 6 bases had no gene match. CDR3 size: 12 residues.

The chain is built from TRBV5-4 and TRBJ2-3; 7 nucleotides agree with TRBD2. J lost 4 bases, V lost 0 bases, and 5 bases had no gene match. Germline CDR1 is SGHNT and CDR2 is YYREEE (reference sequence). The CDR3 spans 15 residues. CDR3 protein: CASSLAGGRADTQYF. The CDR3 bases are TGTGCCAGCAGCTTGGCCGGCGGGAGAGCAGATACGCAGTATTTT.

CDR3 in DNA: TGTGCCAGCAGCCACAGGACAGCTCAAGAGACCCAGTACTTC. Protein sequence: CASSHRTAQETQYF. The rearrangement joins TRBV3-1 (or the pseudogene TRBV3-2) to TRBJ2-5, with D perhaps TRBD1 (6 bases). Germline V lookup: CDR1 LGHDT, CDR2 YNNKEL (reference sequence). The CDR3 runs 14 residues. Trimming shortened V by 3 bases and J by 2 bases, and 10 bases separated the two germline ends.

The chain joins TRBV5-1 to TRBJ1-2; D uncertain. In germline, CDR1 is SGHRS, CDR2 YFSETQ. The length of the CDR3 is 16 residues. Deletions cut 1 base from V and 8 bases from J, with 21 bases between. DNA of the CDR3: TGCGCCAGCAGCTTGTCCACGCGGAACCCCGGCGAGGGCTACACCTTC. Amino acids: CASSLSTRNPGEGYTF.

The gene calls are TRBV5-4 and TRBJ1-2; 10 bases line up with TRBD1. Losses at the gene ends were 4 bases for V and 5 bases for J; bases not matched to a gene: 8. Germline V gene sequence: CDR1 SGHNT, CDR2 YYREEE (reference sequence). This CDR3 comprises 15 residues. In DNA, the CDR3 is TGTGCCAGCAGCCTATGGGACAGGGGTTTTTATGGCTACACCTTC. Encoded protein: CASSLWDRGFYGYTF.

The chain recombines TRBV19 with TRBJ1-2; D is undetermined. From germline, CDR1 is LNHDA and CDR2 SQIVND (reference sequence). The CDR3 spans 14 residues. V gave up 0 bases and J gave up 8 bases, with 13 bases separating them. For the CDR3, the DNA is TGTGCCAGTAGTATAGATCTCGGCAATCGCGGCTACACCTTC. Amino acids: CASSIDLGNRGYTF.

The chain links TRBV2 to TRBJ1-5; D is perhaps TRBD1 (5 bases). The ends were cut back, 6 bases at V and 2 bases at J, with 11 bases in the middle. The germline V gene encodes CDR1 SNHLY and CDR2 FYNNEI. This CDR3 is 14 amino acids long. CDR3 DNA: TGTGCCAGCAGGCGGGGGGAGGGCAATCAGCCCCAGCATTTT. Amino acid sequence: CASRRGEGNQPQHF.

The V and J genes are TRBV29-1 and TRBJ2-2; 8 bases are shared with TRBD1. CDR3 length: 15 residues. From germline, CDR1 is SQVTM and CDR2 ANQGSEA. V was pared by 7 bases and J by 3 bases, with 10 bases of the junction left unmatched. The CDR3 loop reads CSAGGAGGHTGELFF. The CDR3 nucleotides read TGCAGCGCCGGAGGGGCAGGGGGCCACACCGGGGAGCTGTTTTTT.

This rearrangement joins TRBV6-6 to TRBJ2-5; 8 bases are shared with TRBD1. Unmatched junction bases numbered 9, after V lost 2 bases and J lost 4 bases. CDR3 length equals 16 residues. Germline lookup yields CDR1 MNHNY and CDR2 SVGAGI (reference sequence). The CDR3 nucleotides are TGTGCCAGCAGTTACGGGCAGGGGGCGCTAGGAGAGACCCAGTACTTC. This encodes CASSYGQGALGETQYF.

This clone came up once. V usage is TRBV18 and J usage is TRBJ2-2; D unclear. Between the trimmed V and J ends, which lost 1 base and 2 bases, there was a span of 5 bases. The CDR3 loop spans 14 amino acids. Germline V lookup: CDR1 KGHSH, CDR2 LQKENI. CDR3: CASSPLGNTGELFF. CDR3 sequence (DNA): TGTGCCAGCTCACCACTAGGCAACACCGGGGAGCTGTTTTTT.

This chain connects TRBV7-2 to TRBJ2-2; TRBD2 aligns across 7 bases. The CDR3 runs 15 residues. Germline CDR1 reads SGHTA; CDR2 reads FQGNSA. The trim removed 5 bases at V and 4 bases at J, leaving 7 bases unmatched. The CDR3 region has the DNA TGTGCCAGCAGCCCCTTGGCGGGAGTCACCGGGGAGCTGTTTTTT. Translated: CASSPLAGVTGELFF.

The chain employs TRBV10-1 and TRBJ2-1; TRBD2 is a possible D gene (6 bases). Germline CDR1 WNHNN, CDR2 SYGVQD (reference sequence). Trimming pared 5 bases from V and 4 bases from J, leaving 12 bases between. CDR3 length: 14 amino acids. Here the CDR3 DNA reads TGCGCCAGCAGTATAGCGGAACCTTACAATGAGCAGTTCTTC. Translating it yields CASSIAEPYNEQFF.

The chain employs TRBV5-1 and TRBJ2-3; D is unresolved. V lost 6 bases and J lost 0, with 8 bases in between. The CDR3 sequence is 13 residues long. The germline gives CDR1 SGHRS, CDR2 YFSETQ. The CDR3 is CASKLLSTDTQYF. CDR3 coding DNA: TGCGCCAGCAAACTACTTAGCACAGATACGCAGTATTTT.

The J gene is TRBJ2-5, the V gene TRBV6-5; D tentatively fits TRBD1 or TRBD2 (5 bases each). CDR3 length: 15 amino acids. CDR1 MNHEY and CDR2 SVGAGI come from the germline V gene. Trimming took off 4 bases at V and 8 bases at J, with 20 bases between the two ends. CDR3 nucleotide sequence: TGTGCCAGCAGTTTAGGGACCGCTCCAGATGGAACCCAGTACTTC. Translating gives CASSLGTAPDGTQYF.

The V and J genes are TRBV7-2 and TRBJ2-5, with no clear D. Germline V gene data show CDR1 as SGHTA and CDR2 as FQGNSA. This CDR3 region has 12 residues. V lost 0 bases, J lost 5 bases, and 4 bases lay in between. The CDR3 reads CASSLARETQYF. CDR3 nucleotides: TGTGCCAGCAGCTTAGCGCGTGAGACCCAGTACTTC.

This chain connects TRBV15 to TRBJ2-6; 7 bases align to TRBD1. The CDR3 loop spans 16 amino acids. V gave up 3 bases and J gave up 4 bases; unmatched junction bases: 6. Germline lookup yields CDR1 LNHNV and CDR2 YYDKDF (reference sequence). The CDR3 spells CATSRGQSSGANVLTF. CDR3 coding DNA: TGTGCCACCAGCAGGGGACAGTCGTCAGGGGCCAACGTCCTGACTTTC.

V is TRBV7-6 and J is TRBJ2-3, with D hard to call. Trimming removed 1 base from V and 3 bases from J, with 5 bases in between. The CDR3 consists of 13 residues. The germline V gene has CDR1 SGHVS and CDR2 FNYEAQ. CDR3 sequence: CASSLGLTDTQYF. CDR3 nucleotide sequence: TGTGCCAGCAGCTTAGGGTTGACAGATACGCAGTATTTT.

A single count supports this clone. This sequence joins TRBV4-1 and TRBJ2-1; D could derive from TRBD1 or TRBD2 (5 bases each). Germline V lookup: CDR1 MGHRA, CDR2 YSYEKL. With 0 bases removed from V and 6 bases from J, the gap between germline ends came to 12 bases. The CDR3 is made up of 15 amino acids. The CDR3 here is CASSQEGASFNEQFF. CDR3 sequence (DNA): TGCGCCAGCAGCCAAGAAGGGGCTAGCTTCAATGAGCAGTTCTTC.

The chain couples TRBV3-1 (or the pseudogene TRBV3-2) to TRBJ1-5, with D maybe TRBD1 (5 bases). The CDR3 is 13 amino acids. Germline CDR1 LGHDT, CDR2 YNNKEL (reference sequence). V lost 5 bases to trimming and J lost 4 bases, with 9 bases between them. CDR3 DNA sequence: TGTGCCAGCAGCGTTGACAGAAATCAGCCCCAGCATTTT. Protein sequence: CASSVDRNQPQHF.

This clone was recorded once. This chain joins TRBV12-3 or TRBV12-4 and TRBJ1-4, with D maybe TRBD1 (5 bases). The CDR3 totals 13 residues. V was cut by 5 bases and J by 8 bases, with 12 bases left in between. The CDR3 loop is CASSAQGGEKLFF. CDR3 bases: TGTGCCAGCAGTGCGCAGGGAGGCGAAAAACTGTTTTTT.

The CDR3 region is CASSLRLAGALDTQYF. CDR3 DNA: TGTGCCAGCAGCTTGCGTCTAGCGGGGGCCCTAGATACGCAGTATTTT. The rearrangement joins TRBV5-8 to TRBJ2-3; TRBD2 matches 10 bases. V lost 1 base and J lost 5; bases outside the gene matches: 7. Germline V gene sequence: CDR1 SGHTS, CDR2 YDEGEE. The CDR3 totals 16 residues.

The chain combines TRBV6-5 with TRBJ1-1, with TRBD1 identical over 7 bases. The CDR3 length is 14 residues. Trimming removed 7 bases from V and 1 base from J; junction bases left unmatched: 6. Germline CDR1 reads MNHEY; CDR2 reads SVGAGI. CDR3 coding DNA: TGTGCCAGCACCAGGGGGGGAGGGAACACTGAAGCTTTCTTT. Protein sequence: CASTRGGGNTEAFF.

The chain combines TRBV6-1 with TRBJ1-5; D gene ambiguous. V lost 3 bases and J lost 0, with 6 bases in between. This CDR3 is built from 14 residues. CDR1 and CDR2 from the germline V gene are MNHNS and SASEGT. This chain's CDR3 is CASSDGYSNQPQHF. CDR3 in DNA: TGTGCCAGCAGTGACGGATATAGCAATCAGCCCCAGCATTTT.

The chain is built from TRBV6-5 and TRBJ2-5; a possible D gene is TRBD2 (5 bases). V was clipped by 5 bases and J by 2 bases, with 12 bases between them. The germline V gene has CDR1 MNHEY and CDR2 SVGAGI. The CDR3 spans 14 residues. The CDR3 is CASSPQRMQETQYF. The DNA for the CDR3 is TGTGCCAGCAGTCCCCAGCGGATGCAAGAGACCCAGTACTTC.

The CDR3 protein is CASSQAGATEAFF. DNA for the CDR3: TGTGCCAGCAGCCAAGCTGGGGCCACTGAAGCTTTCTTT. The genes are TRBV4-2 and TRBJ1-1; possible D gene TRBD1, 5 bases. This CDR3 is built from 13 residues. Trimming took 1 base from V and 4 from J, leaving 7 bases between them. Germline V CDR1 and CDR2: LGHNA, YNFKEQ.

This chain links TRBV5-1 with TRBJ2-3, with a tentative D call TRBD1 (5 bases). V was clipped by 1 base and J by 6 bases, with 15 bases between them. The CDR3 has 15 amino acids. Germline CDR1 reads SGHRS; CDR2 reads YFSETQ. CDR3 in amino acids: CASSLYLENRDTQYF. Here the CDR3 DNA reads TGCGCCAGCAGCTTGTACTTGGAAAACAGGGATACGCAGTATTTT.

The chain is built from TRBV9 and TRBJ1-1, with unresolved D. The ends were cut back, 1 base at V and 7 bases at J, with 8 bases in the middle. CDR1 is SGDLS and CDR2 is YYNGEE in the germline V gene. This CDR3 is built from 12 residues. For the CDR3, the DNA is TGTGCCAGCAGCGTATTCGCAGATGAAGCTTTCTTT. Its translation: CASSVFADEAFF.

The rearrangement links TRBV7-2 to TRBJ2-1, with a possible D match to TRBD2 (6 bases). Germline CDR1 reads SGHTA; CDR2 reads FQGNSA. The CDR3 totals 15 residues. Trimming took off 1 base at V and 2 bases at J, with 9 bases between the two ends. As DNA, the CDR3 is TGTGCCAGCAGCTTAGACTGGGGGGCCTACAATGAGCAGTTCTTC. Its protein is CASSLDWGAYNEQFF.